This T cell receptor (beta chain) is from a study of cytomegalovirus exposure and HLA in healthy donors. PCR amplification relied on 60 Vbeta primers (plus 13 Jbeta primers). This table comes from immunoSEQ multiplex PCR, and its TCRdb copy is limited to in-frame clones, with some not included. The sample has some 200,000 clones; around 75% are singletons. Study-wide points: Earlier analysis found most TCR beta V segments productive about 87% or about 30% of the time.

About this clone itself: Antigen unknown.

V lost 6 bases, J lost 0 bases, and 8 bases stayed unmatched. The CDR3 has 18 amino acids. CDR1 MGHRA and CDR2 YSYEKL come from the germline V gene. This chain uses TRBV4-1 with TRBJ2-6; 10 bases are shared with TRBD1. Material: PBMCs. The clonotype comes from a woman in her twenties or thirties in good health and CMV-seronegative. The CDR3 spells CASRRTGGAFSGANVLTF. The CDR3 region has the DNA TGCGCCAGCAGACGGACAGGGGGTGCCTTCTCTGGGGCCAACGTCCTGACTTTC.